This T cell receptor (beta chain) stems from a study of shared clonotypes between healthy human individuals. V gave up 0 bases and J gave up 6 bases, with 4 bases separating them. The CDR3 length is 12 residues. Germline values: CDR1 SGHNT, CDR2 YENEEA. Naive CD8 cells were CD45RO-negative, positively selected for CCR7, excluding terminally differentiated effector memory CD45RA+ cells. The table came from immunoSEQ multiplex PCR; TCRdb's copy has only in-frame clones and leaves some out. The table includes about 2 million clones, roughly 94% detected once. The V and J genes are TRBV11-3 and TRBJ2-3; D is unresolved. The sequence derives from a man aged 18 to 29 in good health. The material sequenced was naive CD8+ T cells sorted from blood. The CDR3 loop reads CASSLDPDTQYF. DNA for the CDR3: TGTGCCAGCAGCTTAGATCCGGATACGCAGTATTTT.